Following are 32 T cell receptor beta chains from one sample sequenced in a study of T cell changes during pregnancy in multiple sclerosis. Using immunoSEQ multiplex PCR, the repertoire was profiled, and TCRdb retains in-frame clones only, with some absent. The table includes some 60,000 clones, roughly nine tenths detected once. The material sequenced was CD4+ T cells from peripheral blood mononuclear cells, taken in the third trimester of pregnancy. Source of these receptors: a female donor with multiple sclerosis, enrolled in a pregnancy study.

CDR3: CASSYGQGDYQETQYF. The CDR3 nucleotides are TGTGCCAGCAGCTACGGACAGGGGGATTACCAAGAGACCCAGTACTTC. This chain joins TRBV4-2 and TRBJ2-5; 10 bases map to TRBD1. The CDR3 is 16 amino acids. Germline assignment: CDR1 LGHNA and CDR2 YNFKEQ. Germline trimming cut 5 bases from V and 0 bases from J; bases unmatched to any gene: 6.

This sequence joins TRBV7-2 and TRBJ1-1; D call uncertain. Trimming stripped 6 bases from V and 3 bases from J, with 11 bases between. Germline assignment: CDR1 SGHTA and CDR2 FQGNSA. This CDR3 region has 13 residues. This CDR3 reads CASRLMRDTEAFF. The CDR3, as DNA: TGTGCCAGCAGACTTATGAGGGACACTGAAGCTTTCTTT.

This sequence joins TRBV7-8 and TRBJ1-1; TRBD1 matches at 11 bases. The J segment lost 5 bases and the V segment lost 5 bases, leaving 4 bases of the junction unmatched. Germline V lookup: CDR1 SGHVS, CDR2 FQNEAQ. CDR3 length equals 14 residues. This chain's CDR3 is CASSKGQGATEAFF. The CDR3 nucleotides read TGTGCCAGCAGCAAAGGACAGGGGGCGACTGAAGCTTTCTTT.

The chain joins TRBV30 to TRBJ1-2, with D tentatively TRBD1 (5 bases). Germline CDR1 reads GTSNPN; CDR2 reads SVGIG (reference sequence). The V end lost 3 bases, the J end lost 8 bases, and 13 bases lay between the germline ends. The CDR3 spans 12 residues. CDR3 coding DNA: TGTGCCTGGAGGCGGCAGGGAGGCGGCTACACCTTC. Residues: CAWRRQGGGYTF.

J is TRBJ1-2 and V is TRBV7-3, with 7 bases identical to TRBD1. Germline V gene lookup returns CDR1 SGHTA and CDR2 FQGTGA. V shed 6 bases and J 2 bases; nucleotides not matched to a gene: 9. The CDR3 runs to 15 residues. The CDR3 region is CASRLGAGGNYGYTF. CDR3 bases: TGTGCCAGCAGGTTGGGGGCAGGGGGAAACTATGGCTACACCTTC.

This clone was observed a few times. The rearrangement uses TRBV29-1 and TRBJ1-1; maybe TRBD1 (6 bases). The CDR3 has 12 residues. The V gene lost 7 bases and the J gene lost 0 bases, with 9 bases spanning the gap. Germline CDR1 reads SQVTM; CDR2 reads ANQGSEA. The CDR3 spells CSAQGMNTEAFF. The CDR3 DNA reads as TGCAGCGCACAGGGCATGAACACTGAAGCTTTCTTT.

The chain has TRBV18 and TRBJ2-4; 9 nucleotides match TRBD1. The germline gives CDR1 KGHSH, CDR2 LQKENI. This CDR3 contains 18 residues. The J segment lost 1 base and the V segment lost 3 bases, leaving 10 bases of the junction unmatched. CDR3 DNA sequence: TGTGCCAGCTCACCCGGGTTTGGGACAGGGTTCGCCAAAAACATTCAGTACTTC. It yields the protein CASSPGFGTGFAKNIQYF.

This clone came up once. V and J are TRBV4-3 and TRBJ1-2, with D hard to call. The length of the CDR3 is 14 residues. In germline, CDR1 is LGHNA, CDR2 YSLEER. The V and J ends lost 4 bases and 7 bases respectively, with 16 bases between them. The CDR3 DNA reads as TGCGCCAGCAGCCGGCAAGATGAGGGAAGTGGCTACACCTTC. Translation gives CASSRQDEGSGYTF.

The J gene is TRBJ1-3, the V gene TRBV6-5; D unresolved. This CDR3 spans 14 amino acids. V lost 3 bases and J lost 3, with 9 bases in between. CDR1 and CDR2 from the germline V gene are MNHEY and SVGAGI. Here the CDR3 reads CASSYRIFGNTIYF. The CDR3 bases are TGTGCCAGCAGTTATCGTATCTTTGGAAACACCATATATTTT.

The chain couples TRBV27 to TRBJ1-1; 7 nucleotides agree with TRBD1. CDR1 is MNHEY and CDR2 is SMNVEV in the germline V gene (reference sequence). The CDR3 loop spans 14 amino acids. V lost 6 bases to trimming and J lost 4 bases; unmatched junction nucleotides: 8. CDR3 nucleotides: TGTGCCAGCAGCCAGACAGGGTGGGTCACTGAAGCTTTCTTT. The encoded protein is CASSQTGWVTEAFF.

The V call is TRBV7-9, the J call TRBJ2-1, with TRBD2 matching 7 bases. The CDR3 runs 12 residues. Germline CDR1 SEHNR, CDR2 FQNEAQ (reference sequence). Trimming took 4 bases from V and 10 from J; bases not matched to a gene: 4. The CDR3, as DNA: TGTGCCAGCAGCTCTACTAGCGTCGAGCAGTTCTTC. Translation: CASSSTSVEQFF.

This clone has only one observation. CDR3 in amino acids: CASRRDKSYEQYF. CDR3 bases: TGTGCCAGCAGACGGGACAAAAGCTACGAGCAGTACTTC. The rearrangement joins TRBV25-1 to TRBJ2-7; the D gene is possibly TRBD1 (6 bases). Trimming removed 6 bases from V and 3 bases from J, with 12 bases in between. CDR3 length equals 13 residues. The germline CDR1 and CDR2 sequences are MGHDK and SYGVNS.

The genes are TRBV11-2 and TRBJ1-2; no firm D call. CDR1 SGHAT and CDR2 FQNNGV come from the germline V gene. Trimming took 0 bases from V and 2 from J, leaving 7 bases between them. The CDR3 sequence is 14 residues long. The CDR3 sequence is CASSLESGNYGYTF. The DNA for the CDR3 is TGTGCCAGCAGCTTAGAATCCGGGAACTATGGCTACACCTTC. Complete variable domain (other parts from reference TRBV11-2 and TRBJ1-2): EAGVAQSPRYKIIEKRQSVAFWCNPISGHATLYWYQQILGQGPKLLIQFQNNGVVDDSQLPKDRFSAERLKGVDSTLKIQPAKLEDSAVYLCASSLESGNYGYTFGSGTRLTVV.

The CDR3 DNA reads as TGTGCCAGCTCGGGGACAGGGGCAGAGACCCAGTACTTC. Protein: CASSGTGAETQYF. The rearrangement links TRBV9 to TRBJ2-5; 10 bases agree with TRBD1. The CDR3 contains 13 residues. In germline, CDR1 is SGDLS, CDR2 YYNGEE. V gave up 7 bases and J gave up 4 bases; unmatched junction bases: 4.

The rearrangement joins TRBV5-4 to TRBJ1-5; D is perhaps TRBD1 (5 bases). V was clipped by 6 bases and J by 4 bases, with 14 bases between them. The CDR3 runs to 14 residues. Looked up from germline, CDR1 is SGHNT and CDR2 is YYREEE (reference sequence). CDR3 nucleotides: TGTGCCAGCACCTGGAGGGGAAGTAATCAGCCCCAGCATTTT. This codes for CASTWRGSNQPQHF.

The chain has TRBV28 and TRBJ2-1; 7 nucleotides match TRBD2. After removal of 2 bases from V and 9 bases from J, the junction contained 10 bases not matched to a gene. Germline lookup yields CDR1 MDHEN and CDR2 SYDVKM. The CDR3 sequence is 15 residues long. CDR3 in amino acids: CASSLRGEGSIEQFF. The CDR3 nucleotides read TGTGCCAGCAGTTTACGGGGGGAGGGAAGTATTGAGCAGTTCTTC.

This clone was observed a few times. The V call is TRBV19, the J call TRBJ1-4; the D gene is possibly TRBD1 (6 bases). Germline V CDR1 and CDR2: LNHDA, SQIVND (reference sequence). The CDR3 is 13 amino acids. V lost 9 bases and J lost 7, with 15 bases in between. CDR3 bases: TGTGCCAGCGTAACAGGGTTTACTGAAAAACTGTTTTTT. Protein product: CASVTGFTEKLFF.

CDR3 region: CASRRSYEQYF. Here the CDR3 DNA reads TGTGCCAGCAGACGGTCCTACGAGCAGTACTTC. The chain is built from TRBV25-1 and TRBJ2-7; D unresolved. There are 11 residues in the CDR3. V dropped 6 bases and J dropped 1 base, with 4 bases sitting between them. CDR1 is MGHDK, CDR2 SYGVNS, per germline.

This chain joins TRBV4-3 and TRBJ1-6; 12 bases match TRBD1. This CDR3 has 18 amino acids. Per germline, CDR1 LGHNA and CDR2 YSLEER. The V gene end was trimmed by 0 bases and the J gene end by 10 bases; junction bases not matched to a gene: 10. The CDR3 spells CASSQEGVGQGARSPLHF. DNA for the CDR3: TGCGCCAGCAGCCAAGAAGGGGTGGGACAGGGGGCCCGATCACCCCTCCACTTT.

The CDR3 DNA is TGTGCCAGCAGTGAAGGACAGCCCTACGAGCAGTACTTC. This gives the protein CASSEGQPYEQYF. This chain uses TRBV6-1 with TRBJ2-7; D perhaps matches TRBD1 (5 bases). The germline V and J ends were trimmed by 1 base and 2 bases, with 6 bases remaining between them. This CDR3 is built from 13 residues. CDR1 and CDR2 (germline): MNHNS, SASEGT.

The chain couples TRBV11-2 to TRBJ2-1; perhaps TRBD1 as D (6 bases). Deletions cut 5 bases from V and 5 bases from J, with 19 bases between. In germline, CDR1 is SGHAT, CDR2 FQNNGV. The CDR3 contains 16 residues. CDR3 protein: CASSEPRRRQDNEQFF. CDR3 DNA sequence: TGTGCCAGCAGCGAACCCCGACGGCGACAGGACAATGAGCAGTTCTTC.

The chain joins TRBV27 to TRBJ1-4; 8 bases line up with TRBD1. CDR1 and CDR2 from the germline V gene are MNHEY and SMNVEV (reference sequence). The CDR3 totals 15 residues. V trimming: 5 bases; J trimming: 5 bases; junction bases outside the gene matches: 7. The CDR3: CASSPRTGINEKLFF. The CDR3 region has the DNA TGTGCCAGCAGTCCGCGGACAGGGATCAATGAAAAACTGTTTTTT.

This chain joins TRBV25-1 and TRBJ2-3; TRBD1 is a possible D gene (6 bases). Trimming shortened V by 4 bases and J by 5 bases, and 10 bases separated the two germline ends. Germline loops: CDR1 MGHDK, CDR2 SYGVNS. CDR3 length equals 13 residues. The CDR3 DNA follows: TGTGCCAGCAGTGCCCTAGGGGGAGATACGCAGTATTTT. It yields the protein CASSALGGDTQYF.

This rearrangement joins TRBV7-3 to TRBJ2-6; D remains unclear. Germline lookup yields CDR1 SGHTA and CDR2 FQGTGA. This CDR3 spans 18 amino acids. V was pared by 3 bases and J by 0 bases, with 15 bases between. CDR3 DNA: TGTGCCAGCAGCTTGGGCAGAGTCCTAAACTCTGGGGCCAACGTCCTGACTTTC. Translating gives CASSLGRVLNSGANVLTF.

The J gene is TRBJ2-5, the V gene TRBV4-2; the match to TRBD2 covers 9 bases. Germline trimming cut 4 bases from V and 2 bases from J; bases unmatched to any gene: 20. There are 20 residues in the CDR3. Germline V gene data show CDR1 as LGHNA and CDR2 as YNFKEQ. This CDR3 is CASSRKRGSGGPLGQETQYF. CDR3 bases: TGTGCCAGCAGCCGCAAGCGGGGTAGCGGGGGCCCCCTGGGGCAAGAGACCCAGTACTTC.

The rearrangement links TRBV30 to TRBJ2-7, with D possibly being TRBD1 (6 bases). Germline V gene sequence: CDR1 GTSNPN, CDR2 SVGIG (reference sequence). CDR3 length: 12 residues. Trimming took off 6 bases at V and 3 bases at J, with 12 bases between the two ends. CDR3 DNA: TGTGCCTGTACCTCGGGACACTACGAGCAGTACTTC. It is translated as CACTSGHYEQYF.

This chain uses TRBV7-9 with TRBJ1-1, with D perhaps TRBD1 (5 bases). Germline CDR1 reads SEHNR; CDR2 reads FQNEAQ (reference sequence). CDR3 size: 15 residues. The ends were cut back, 1 base at V and 3 bases at J, with 12 bases in the middle. CDR3 nucleotides: TGTGCCAGCAGCTTAGGTGGCAGGGAAGACACTGAAGCTTTCTTT. This sequence encodes CASSLGGREDTEAFF.

This rearrangement joins TRBV5-1 to TRBJ1-1; 9 bases match TRBD1. The CDR3 spans 15 residues. The V and J ends lost 4 bases and 4 bases, in that order; junction bases with no gene match: 8. Germline CDR1 is SGHRS and CDR2 is YFSETQ. The CDR3 protein is CASSRLGQGSTEAFF. The CDR3 DNA reads TGCGCCAGCAGCCGATTAGGACAGGGGTCCACTGAAGCTTTCTTT. Using reference TRBV5-1 and TRBJ1-1 for the parts outside the CDR3, the full variable domain is KAGVTQTPRYLIKTRGQQVTLSCSPISGHRSVSWYQQTPGQGLQFLFEYFSETQRNKGNFPGRFSGRQFSNSRSEMNVSTLELGDSALYLCASSRLGQGSTEAFFGQGTRLTVV.

V gene TRBV28 combines with J gene TRBJ2-7, with D tentatively TRBD1 (5 bases). CDR3 length: 16 amino acids. V lost 3 bases and J 5 bases, leaving 20 bases between the germline ends. CDR1 is MDHEN and CDR2 is SYDVKM in the germline V gene. For the CDR3, the DNA is TGTGCCAGCAGTTTTTGGTGGGGCGAAGGAAAACACGAGCAGTACTTC. Encoded protein: CASSFWWGEGKHEQYF.

This chain links TRBV18 with TRBJ1-2, with 7 bases that match TRBD1. The CDR3 length is 16 residues. Germline lookup yields CDR1 KGHSH and CDR2 LQKENI. Trimming at V came to 3 bases and at J to 4 bases, leaving 11 bases not matched to a gene. The CDR3 sequence is CASSPEGGGGSYGYTF. In DNA form, the CDR3 reads TGTGCCAGCTCACCCGAAGGGGGCGGTGGAAGCTATGGCTACACCTTC.

V is TRBV19 and J is TRBJ2-7; no clear D. CDR1 is LNHDA and CDR2 is SQIVND in the germline V gene (reference sequence). The germline V and J ends were trimmed by 1 base and 3 bases, with 7 bases remaining between them. This CDR3 contains 13 residues. CDR3 in DNA: TGTGCCAGTAGTATAGGTCGGAGCTACGAGCAGTACTTC. This codes for CASSIGRSYEQYF.

This chain links TRBV5-4 with TRBJ1-2; 8 bases align to TRBD1. The junction had 5 bases not matched to a gene; V was cut back by 4 bases and J by 3 bases. The germline V gene has CDR1 SGHNT and CDR2 YYREEE (reference sequence). This CDR3 comprises 14 residues. The DNA for the CDR3 is TGTGCCAGCAGCCCGACGACAGGGGACTATGGCTACACCTTC. Translating gives CASSPTTGDYGYTF. The whole variable domain, remainder taken from reference TRBV5-4 and TRBJ1-2, is ETGVTQSPTHLIKTRGQQVTLRCSSQSGHNTVSWYQQALGQGPQFIFQYYREEENGRGNFPPRFSGLQFPNYSSELNVNALELDDSALYLCASSPTTGDYGYTFGSGTRLTVV.